Below are 23 T cell receptor beta chains sequenced from a single sample in a study of breast tumors, draining lymph nodes, adjacent tissues. Axillary draining lymph nodes of breast cancer patients supplied the node samples. TCRdb recomputed calls from the multiplex PCR reads with MiXCR, one row per CDR3 protein. Of about 200,000 distinct CDR3 sequences in the sample, approximately 33% were seen once. The material sequenced was axillary lymph node tissue. These TCRs come from a female donor with breast cancer. Some clones in this sample may be carry-over from other donors' samples.

The table lists this clonotype with many counts. The V gene is TRBV2, the J gene TRBJ2-1, with 12 positions matching TRBD2. CDR3 size: 14 residues. After removal of 8 bases from V and 6 bases from J, the junction contained 5 bases not matched to a gene. CDR1 and CDR2 (germline): SNHLY, FYNNEI. The CDR3, as DNA: TGTGCCAGCGAAGGACTAGCGGGAAGCAATGAGCAGTTCTTC. It encodes CASEGLAGSNEQFF. Full variable domain (rest looked up from reference TRBV2 and TRBJ2-1): EPEVTQTPSHQVTQMGQEVILRCVPISNHLYFYWYRQILGQKVEFLVSFYNNEISEKSEIFDDQFSVERPDGSNFTLKIRSTKLEDSAMYFCASEGLAGSNEQFFGPGTRLTVL.

The gene calls are TRBV2 and TRBJ1-2, with 8 bases that match TRBD1. In germline, CDR1 is SNHLY, CDR2 FYNNEI. V lost 5 bases, J lost 6 bases, and 2 bases stayed unmatched. This CDR3 spans 12 amino acids. The CDR3 spells CASSQGANGYTF. Written as DNA, the CDR3 is TGTGCCAGCAGTCAGGGGGCAAATGGCTACACCTTC.

This clonotype came up a few times. The chain links TRBV27 to TRBJ2-2; no definite D call. With 3 bases removed from V and 3 bases from J, the gap between germline ends came to 8 bases. The CDR3 is made up of 14 amino acids. Germline CDR1 is MNHEY and CDR2 is SMNVEV (reference sequence). The CDR3 coding sequence is TGTGCCAGCAGTTTCTCTACCTACACCGGGGAGCTGTTTTTT. Translated, it gives CASSFSTYTGELFF.

Many counts were recorded for this clonotype. The chain links TRBV3-1 to TRBJ2-7; no definite D call. V gave up 1 base and J gave up 0 bases, with 1 base separating them. The CDR3 sequence is 12 residues long. Looked up from germline, CDR1 is LGHDT and CDR2 is YNNKEL (reference sequence). The CDR3: CASSQGSYEQYF. The CDR3, as DNA: TGTGCCAGCAGCCAAGGCTCCTACGAGCAGTACTTC.

This clonotype came up a few times. The germline gene is not matched at one end of the junction; a read error may be the cause. V usage is TRBV5-8 and J usage is TRBJ1-1; D is unresolved. The CDR3 has 13 amino acids. The germline gives CDR1 SGHTS, CDR2 YDEGEE. The CDR3 DNA reads as TGTGCTAGCAGCTATCTTGATTACACTGAAGCTTTCTTT. It translates to CASSYLDYTEAFF. Looking up the rest from reference TRBV5-8 and TRBJ1-1 gives the full variable domain: EAGVTQSPTHLIKTRGQQATLRCSPISGHTSVYWYQQALGLGLQFLLWYDEGEERNRGNFPPRFSGRQFPNYSSELNVNALELEDSALYLCASSYLDYTEAFFGQGTRLTVV.

Only one count was recorded for this clonotype. Since a much larger clone is just one base distant, this may be a read error. The gene calls are TRBV6-6 and TRBJ2-1; D is possibly TRBD1 (6 bases). Trimming took 6 bases from V and 7 from J, leaving 16 bases between them. The CDR3 totals 14 residues. Germline V lookup: CDR1 MNHNY, CDR2 SVGAGI (reference sequence). The CDR3: CASSQGQSRNEQFF. As DNA, the CDR3 is TGTGCCAGCAGCCAGGGACAATCAAGGAATGAGCAGTTCTTC.

This clonotype was observed many times. This sequence joins TRBV4-3 and TRBJ1-6, with TRBD1 identical over 7 bases. Trimming at V came to 2 bases and at J to 6 bases, leaving 10 bases not matched to a gene. Germline V lookup: CDR1 LGHNA, CDR2 YSLEER. The CDR3 spans 17 residues. The CDR3 spells CASSQRLGGASNSPLHF. The CDR3 region has the DNA TGCGCCAGCAGCCAACGTTTAGGGGGCGCGAGTAATTCACCCCTCCACTTT.

The chain joins TRBV19 to TRBJ2-6, with D possibly being TRBD2 (6 bases). In germline, CDR1 is LNHDA, CDR2 SQIVND (reference sequence). V lost 9 bases and J lost 0, with 18 bases in between. The CDR3 is 17 amino acids. DNA for the CDR3: TGTGCCAGCCAGCCCGGGGGTTATAGCTCTGGGGCCAACGTCCTGACTTTC. Its translation is CASQPGGYSSGANVLTF.

This clonotype was seen a handful of times. V and J are TRBV28 and TRBJ2-1; 7 bases match TRBD1. This CDR3 region has 13 residues. Per the germline V gene, CDR1 is MDHEN and CDR2 is SYDVKM. V was clipped by 11 bases and J by 2 bases; unmatched bases: 6. Here the CDR3 DNA reads TGTGCCTGCGAAGACAGGGCCTACAATGAGCAGTTCTTC. This codes for CACEDRAYNEQFF.

This clonotype was seen ten or more times. This chain connects TRBV19 to TRBJ1-2, with 7 bases that match TRBD1. The CDR3 consists of 14 residues. Germline loops: CDR1 LNHDA, CDR2 SQIVND (reference sequence). V lost 7 bases and J lost 4; bases outside the gene matches: 9. The DNA of the CDR3 is TGTGCCAGTAATCCCGGGACAGCCCTCTATGGCTACACCTTC. Encoded protein: CASNPGTALYGYTF.

This clonotype was found once. The chain links TRBV29-1 to TRBJ1-2, with D maybe TRBD1 (6 bases). There are 12 residues in the CDR3. CDR1 and CDR2 (germline): SQVTM, ANQGSEA. Trimming removed 5 bases at V and 6 bases at J, with 13 bases between. The CDR3 loop reads CSVRHRVNGYTF. CDR3 in DNA: TGCAGCGTTCGACACAGGGTGAATGGCTACACCTTC.

Ten or more counts support this clonotype. The junction differs from germline at one of its ends, possibly a read error. The V gene is TRBV7-9, the J gene TRBJ2-5; TRBD2 matches 7 bases. Germline loops: CDR1 SEHNR, CDR2 FQNEAQ (reference sequence). This CDR3 has 15 amino acids. The CDR3 sequence is CASSHLRAGEETQHF. The CDR3 DNA sequence: TGTGCCAGCAGCCACTTACGGGCGGGGGAAGAGACCCAGCACTTC.

At least ten counts were recorded for this clonotype. The chain couples TRBV4-1 to TRBJ1-3; no firm D call. Between the trimmed V and J ends, which lost 0 bases and 0 bases, there was a span of 3 bases. This CDR3 is 14 amino acids long. Germline loops: CDR1 MGHRA, CDR2 YSYEKL. Written as DNA, the CDR3 is TGCGCCAGCAGCCAAGATTTCTCTGGAAACACCATATATTTT. Its translation: CASSQDFSGNTIYF.

This clonotype was counted at least ten times. The chain has TRBV9 and TRBJ2-1, with TRBD2 matching over 8 bases. The CDR3 extends over 15 amino acids. Germline assignment: CDR1 SGDLS and CDR2 YYNGEE. V was clipped by 7 bases and J by 8 bases; unmatched bases: 14. As DNA, the CDR3 is TGTGCCAGCGGCCCCTGGCTAGCGGGTTCGGATGAGCAGTTCTTC. Protein: CASGPWLAGSDEQFF.

This clonotype was seen ten or more times. The chain couples TRBV7-8 to TRBJ2-7; tentatively, D is TRBD1 or TRBD2 (5 bases each). The germline V gene encodes CDR1 SGHVS and CDR2 FQNEAQ. The CDR3 consists of 14 residues. Trimming removed 2 bases at V and 5 bases at J, with 13 bases between. As DNA, the CDR3 is TGTGCCAGCAGCTTACTTAGGGACGGTGACGAGCAGTACGTC. Amino acid sequence: CASSLLRDGDEQYV.

This clonotype was observed at least ten times. The CDR3, as DNA: TGTGCCACCCAGCGGGAGAGGACAGATACGCAGTATTTT. As protein: CATQRERTDTQYF. This rearrangement joins TRBV2 to TRBJ2-3, with 8 bases fitting TRBD2. CDR3 length: 13 residues. The J segment lost 3 bases and the V segment lost 10 bases, leaving 6 bases of the junction unmatched. The germline gives CDR1 SNHLY, CDR2 FYNNEI.

V gene TRBV27 combines with J gene TRBJ2-5; 10 bases map to TRBD2. V lost 4 bases, J lost 1 base, and 9 bases stayed unmatched. The CDR3 totals 17 residues. The germline gives CDR1 MNHEY, CDR2 SMNVEV (reference sequence). Here the CDR3 DNA reads TGTGCCAGCAGTTCCATAATGACTAGCGGGCTCCAAGAGACCCAGTACTTC. Its translation: CASSSIMTSGLQETQYF.

This clonotype occurred many times. CDR3 region: CSRGRQAGPQHF. CDR3 bases: TGCAGCCGGGGTAGGCAGGCAGGGCCCCAGCATTTT. V and J are TRBV20-1 and TRBJ1-5; no clear D. CDR3 length: 12 amino acids. Germline CDR1 DFQATT, CDR2 SNEGSKA (reference sequence).

This clonotype was recorded at least ten times. Its ends do not fully match the called genes, so a read error is possible. The chain carries TRBV4-1 and TRBJ1-4, with unresolved D. Germline CDR1 MGHRA, CDR2 YSYEKL. CDR3 size: 12 residues. CDR3 bases: TGCGCCAGCAGCCAAGATAATGGAAAACTGTTTTTT. Protein sequence: CASSQDNGKLFF.

This clonotype has more than one count but fewer than ten. CDR3 in amino acids: CASSPPSGRNTGELFF. The CDR3 DNA reads as TGTGCCAGCTCACCACCGAGCGGGAGGAACACCGGGGAGCTGTTTTTT. The chain links TRBV18 to TRBJ2-2; 8 bases are shared with TRBD2. CDR1 is KGHSH and CDR2 is LQKENI in the germline V gene. J was trimmed by 1 base and V by 0 bases; bases with no gene match: 1. This CDR3 has 16 residues.

This clonotype was recorded at least ten times. This chain connects TRBV20-1 to TRBJ2-5; 10 nucleotides match TRBD2. The CDR3 consists of 16 residues. The V gene's germline CDR1 is DFQATT and CDR2 SNEGSKA (reference sequence). With V trimmed by 0 bases and J by 5 bases, 9 bases remained unmatched. Here the CDR3 DNA reads TGCAGTGCTAGAGATCAAATTAGCGGGAGGAGTGAGACCCAGTACTTC. Translation: CSARDQISGRSETQYF.

The chain couples TRBV7-8 to TRBJ1-6; possible D gene TRBD1, 6 bases. The CDR3 runs 16 residues. V lost 8 bases to trimming and J lost 4 bases, with 18 bases between them. Germline V CDR1 and CDR2: SGHVS, FQNEAQ. The CDR3 DNA follows: TGTGCCAGCCGAGGTAGGGGCAGGGGTTATAATTCACCCCTCCACTTT. It translates to CASRGRGRGYNSPLHF.

There are many counts of this clonotype. The V and J genes are TRBV24-1 and TRBJ2-3; TRBD1 matches at 7 bases. Germline loops: CDR1 KGHDR, CDR2 SFDVKD. The CDR3 consists of 20 residues. With 2 bases clipped from V and 1 base from J, the junction kept 17 bases outside the gene matches. DNA for the CDR3: TGTGCCACCAGTGATTCCTGGCCAATCGAGGGGGCTAGGGGCACAGATACGCAGTATTTT. It specifies CATSDSWPIEGARGTDTQYF.